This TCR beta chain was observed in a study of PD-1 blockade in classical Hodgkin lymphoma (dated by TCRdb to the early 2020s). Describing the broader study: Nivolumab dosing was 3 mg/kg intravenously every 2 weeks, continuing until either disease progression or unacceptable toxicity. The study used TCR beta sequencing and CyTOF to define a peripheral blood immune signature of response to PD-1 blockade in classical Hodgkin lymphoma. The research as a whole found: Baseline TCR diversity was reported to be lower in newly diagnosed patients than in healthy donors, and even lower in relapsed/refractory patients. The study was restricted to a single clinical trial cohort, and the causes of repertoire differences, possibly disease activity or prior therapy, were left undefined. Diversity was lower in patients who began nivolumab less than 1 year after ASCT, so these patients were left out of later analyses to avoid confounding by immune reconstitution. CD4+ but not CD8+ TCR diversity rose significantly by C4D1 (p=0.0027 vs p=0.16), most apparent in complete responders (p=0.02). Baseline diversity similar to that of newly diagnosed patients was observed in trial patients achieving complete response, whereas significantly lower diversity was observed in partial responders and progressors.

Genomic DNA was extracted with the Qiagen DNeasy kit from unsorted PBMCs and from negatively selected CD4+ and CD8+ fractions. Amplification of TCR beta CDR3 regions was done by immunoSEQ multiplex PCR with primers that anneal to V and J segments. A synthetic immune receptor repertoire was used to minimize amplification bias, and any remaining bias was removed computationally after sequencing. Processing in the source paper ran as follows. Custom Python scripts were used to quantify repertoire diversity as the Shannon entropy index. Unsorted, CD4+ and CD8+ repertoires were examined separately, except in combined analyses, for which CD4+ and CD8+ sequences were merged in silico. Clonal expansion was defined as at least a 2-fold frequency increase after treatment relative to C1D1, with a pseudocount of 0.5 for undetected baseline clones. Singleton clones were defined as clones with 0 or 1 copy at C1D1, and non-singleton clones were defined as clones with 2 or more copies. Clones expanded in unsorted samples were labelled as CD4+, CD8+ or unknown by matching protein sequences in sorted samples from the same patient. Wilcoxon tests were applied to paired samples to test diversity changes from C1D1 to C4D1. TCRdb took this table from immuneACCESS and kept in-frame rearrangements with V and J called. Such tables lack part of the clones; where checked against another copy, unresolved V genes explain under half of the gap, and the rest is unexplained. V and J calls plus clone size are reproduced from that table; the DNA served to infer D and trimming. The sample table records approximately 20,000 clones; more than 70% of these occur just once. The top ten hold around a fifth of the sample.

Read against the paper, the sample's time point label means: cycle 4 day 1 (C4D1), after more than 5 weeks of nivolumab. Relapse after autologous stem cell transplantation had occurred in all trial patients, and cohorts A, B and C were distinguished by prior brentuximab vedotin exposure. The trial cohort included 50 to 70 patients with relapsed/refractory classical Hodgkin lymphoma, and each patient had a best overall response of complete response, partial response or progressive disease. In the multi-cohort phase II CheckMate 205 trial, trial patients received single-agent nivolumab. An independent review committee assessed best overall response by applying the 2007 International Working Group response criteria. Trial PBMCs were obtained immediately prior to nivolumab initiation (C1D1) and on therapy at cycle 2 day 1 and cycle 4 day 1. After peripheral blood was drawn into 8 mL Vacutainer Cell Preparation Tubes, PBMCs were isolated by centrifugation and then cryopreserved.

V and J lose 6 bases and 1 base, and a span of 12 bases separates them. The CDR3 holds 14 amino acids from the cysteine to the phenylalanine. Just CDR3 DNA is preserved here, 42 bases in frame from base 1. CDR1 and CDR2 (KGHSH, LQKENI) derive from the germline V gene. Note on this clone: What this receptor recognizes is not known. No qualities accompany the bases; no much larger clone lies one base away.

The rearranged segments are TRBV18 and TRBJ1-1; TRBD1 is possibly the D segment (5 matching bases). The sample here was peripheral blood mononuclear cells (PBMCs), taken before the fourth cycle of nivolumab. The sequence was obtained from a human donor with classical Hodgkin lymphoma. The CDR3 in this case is CASSIPGQNTEAFF. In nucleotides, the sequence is TGTGCCAGCTCTATCCCAGGACAGAACACTGAAGCTTTCTTT.